These 24 T cell receptor beta chains were all obtained from the same sample, sequenced in a study of PD-L1 blockade in urothelial cancer. Indicated time point: pretreatment peripheral blood. Measured with immunoSEQ multiplex PCR; TCRdb has only the in-frame clones, and not every one. The data contain roughly 49,000 clones, around 84% of them singletons. The input for sequencing was PBMCs, taken around atezolizumab (anti-PD-L1) treatment. All receptors come from a man aged 60 to 75 with urothelial cancer.

The chain joins TRBV5-4 to TRBJ2-2; 11 bases map to TRBD2. The length of the CDR3 is 17 residues. Germline CDR1 reads SGHNT; CDR2 reads YYREEE (reference sequence). V shed 0 bases, J shed 5 bases, and the junction held 6 bases outside the gene matches. The CDR3 protein is CASSLVAGGPATGELFF. CDR3 sequence (DNA): TGTGCCAGCAGCTTGGTAGCGGGGGGGCCGGCTACCGGGGAGCTGTTTTTT.

The chain couples TRBV18 to TRBJ1-3; TRBD1 aligns across 8 bases. CDR1 is KGHSH, CDR2 LQKENI, per germline. The CDR3 sequence is 15 residues long. Trimming removed 2 bases from V and 9 bases from J; junction bases left unmatched: 9. The CDR3 region is CASSPNQQGASTIYF. The CDR3 region has the DNA TGTGCCAGCTCACCAAATCAGCAGGGGGCAAGCACCATATATTTT.

The rearrangement uses TRBV7-2 and TRBJ2-7; 7 bases agree with TRBD2. V lost 4 bases to trimming and J lost 4 bases; unmatched junction nucleotides: 4. In germline, CDR1 is SGHTA, CDR2 FQGNSA. The CDR3 extends over 13 amino acids. DNA of the CDR3: TGTGCCAGCAGCTCCGGGAGGTTATACGAGCAGTACTTC. It yields the protein CASSSGRLYEQYF.

The CDR3 here is CASRPSGQPGNTIYF. The DNA for the CDR3 is TGTGCCAGCAGACCCTCCGGACAGCCAGGAAACACCATATATTTT. The V and J genes are TRBV6-5 and TRBJ1-3, with D possibly matching TRBD1 (6 bases). Trimming took 6 bases from V and 4 from J, leaving 16 bases between them. The germline V gene has CDR1 MNHEY and CDR2 SVGAGI. This CDR3 is built from 15 residues.

This chain joins TRBV6-6 and TRBJ2-7; no reliable D call. V lost 7 bases, J lost 4 bases, and 14 bases lay in between. The V gene's germline CDR1 is MNHNY and CDR2 SVGAGI (reference sequence). The CDR3 contains 13 residues. The CDR3 DNA follows: TGTGCCAGCACCCTGGAGAGTGGATACGAGCAGTACTTC. It specifies CASTLESGYEQYF.

This clone was detected once. This chain connects TRBV2 to TRBJ2-1; D not resolved. V lost 7 bases, J lost 5 bases, and 18 bases lay in between. This CDR3 region has 15 residues. Germline CDR1 is SNHLY and CDR2 is FYNNEI. The CDR3 loop is CASKANPRPDNEQFF. The CDR3 DNA reads as TGTGCCAGCAAGGCGAACCCTAGGCCGGACAATGAGCAGTTCTTC.

CDR3 DNA sequence: TGTGCCAGCAGCCCCGACGGAGCGGGCGCTAGCACAGATACGCAGTATTTT. Translated: CASSPDGAGASTDTQYF. V usage is TRBV7-3 and J usage is TRBJ2-3; D may be TRBD2 (6 bases). V was trimmed by 5 bases and J by 0 bases, leaving 18 bases between them. The CDR3 consists of 17 residues. Germline V CDR1 and CDR2: SGHTA, FQGTGA.

This rearrangement joins TRBV23-1 to TRBJ2-7; 7 nucleotides agree with TRBD1. TRBV23-1 is sorted into the ORF group, with uncertain function. This CDR3 region has 16 residues. Trimming took 2 bases from V and 2 from J; bases not matched to a gene: 9. CDR3 DNA sequence: TGCGCCAGCAGTCAAGTACCGACAGGGTACACCTACGAGCAGTACTTC. Its translation: CASSQVPTGYTYEQYF.

The gene calls are TRBV5-1 and TRBJ2-1, with D possibly matching TRBD2 (6 bases). The CDR3 is 16 residues long. Trimming took off 0 bases at V and 4 bases at J, with 14 bases between the two ends. Looked up from germline, CDR1 is SGHRS and CDR2 is YFSETQ. As DNA, the CDR3 is TGCGCCAGCAGCTTGGGATACGCGGGGAGGTACAATGAGCAGTTCTTC. This codes for CASSLGYAGRYNEQFF. The full variable domain, rest sourced from reference TRBV5-1 and TRBJ2-1, is KAGVTQTPRYLIKTRGQQVTLSCSPISGHRSVSWYQQTPGQGLQFLFEYFSETQRNKGNFPGRFSGRQFSNSRSEMNVSTLELGDSALYLCASSLGYAGRYNEQFFGPGTRLTVL.

CDR3 DNA sequence: TGTGCCAGTAGTGTCGGACAGGGGGCCCAGCATTTT. Translation: CASSVGQGAQHF. V gene TRBV19 combines with J gene TRBJ1-5; 10 positions agree with TRBD1. The CDR3 sequence is 12 residues long. The germline CDR1 and CDR2 sequences are LNHDA and SQIVND (reference sequence). Trimming at V came to 5 bases and at J to 11 bases, leaving 3 bases not matched to a gene.

V gene TRBV30 combines with J gene TRBJ2-1; 12 bases are a match to TRBD2. This CDR3 spans 15 amino acids. The ends lost 4 bases at V and 5 bases at J; junction bases unmatched: 6. Germline CDR1 and CDR2: GTSNPN and SVGIG (reference sequence). The DNA for the CDR3 is TGTGCCTGGAACCCCGGACTAGCGGGAAACAATGAGCAGTTCTTC. It encodes CAWNPGLAGNNEQFF.

The CDR3 loop is CASSFSGTSYEQYF. The CDR3 DNA reads as TGTGCCAGCAGCTTTAGCGGGACCTCCTACGAGCAGTACTTC. The chain links TRBV13 to TRBJ2-7, with TRBD2 matching over 8 bases. Trimming at V came to 3 bases and at J to 0 bases, leaving 1 base not matched to a gene. Looked up from germline, CDR1 is PRHDT and CDR2 is FYEKMQ (reference sequence). This CDR3 contains 14 residues.

The chain uses TRBV2 and TRBJ2-5; perhaps TRBD1 as D (5 bases). The CDR3 has 14 residues. V was shortened by 6 bases and J by 3 bases, with 14 bases between the two germline ends. Germline V CDR1 and CDR2: SNHLY, FYNNEI. The CDR3 reads CASRGHRTEETQYF. CDR3 DNA sequence: TGTGCCAGCAGGGGGCATCGGACGGAAGAGACCCAGTACTTC.

V gene TRBV6-5 combines with J gene TRBJ1-5, with 9 positions matching TRBD1. V dropped 6 bases and J dropped 7; count of bases not matched to a gene: 7. Germline CDR1 MNHEY, CDR2 SVGAGI. There are 14 residues in the CDR3. CDR3 loop: CASSRGQGDQPQHF. CDR3 DNA sequence: TGTGCCAGCAGCCGGGGACAGGGTGACCAGCCCCAGCATTTT.

The chain recombines TRBV15 with TRBJ2-5, with 9 bases fitting TRBD2. The germline V gene has CDR1 LNHNV and CDR2 YYDKDF (reference sequence). The CDR3 is 16 residues long. Germline trimming cut 1 base from V and 1 base from J; bases unmatched to any gene: 4. CDR3 nucleotides: TGTGCCACCAGCAGAGCCCTAGCGGGGATCCAAGAGACCCAGTACTTC. Translation: CATSRALAGIQETQYF. The full variable domain, completed using reference TRBV15 and TRBJ2-5, is DAMVIQNPRYQVTQFGKPVTLSCSQTLNHNVMYWYQQKSSQAPKLLFHYYDKDFNNEADTPDNFQSRRPNTSFCFLDIRSPGLGDTAMYLCATSRALAGIQETQYFGPGTRLLVL.

The rearrangement links TRBV28 to TRBJ2-7, with TRBD1 identical over 11 bases. CDR1 MDHEN and CDR2 SYDVKM come from the germline V gene. The CDR3 extends over 11 amino acids. Trimming took 4 bases from V and 12 from J; bases not matched to a gene: 2. CDR3 coding DNA: TGTGCCAGCAGTTCGGACAGGGGGCTGTACTTC. Its protein product is CASSSDRGLYF.

The J gene is TRBJ2-3, the V gene TRBV28, with TRBD2 as a possible D gene (5 bases). Trimming cost V 11 bases and J 1 base, with 10 bases left between them. From germline, CDR1 is MDHEN and CDR2 SYDVKM. This CDR3 comprises 12 residues. The CDR3 DNA sequence: TGTGCCGTTGGGCGGGGCACAGATACGCAGTATTTT. Its protein product is CAVGRGTDTQYF.

This clone has only one observation. The CDR3 sequence is CASSLRDRGYEQYF. CDR3 nucleotides: TGTGCCAGCAGTTTAAGGGACAGGGGCTACGAGCAGTACTTC. This chain links TRBV27 with TRBJ2-7; 10 bases align to TRBD1. After removal of 2 bases from V and 3 bases from J, the junction contained 1 base not matched to a gene. This CDR3 is 14 amino acids long. Germline-derived CDR1 and CDR2 are MNHEY and SMNVEV (reference sequence).

The DNA of the CDR3 is TGTGCCACCAGCAGACCCGGACAGGCGGCCAAAAACATTCAGTACTTC. It is translated as CATSRPGQAAKNIQYF. The chain uses TRBV15 and TRBJ2-4, with 7 bases matching TRBD1. CDR1 is LNHNV, CDR2 YYDKDF, per germline (reference sequence). V gave up 2 bases and J gave up 1 base; unmatched junction bases: 5. This CDR3 region has 16 residues.

The chain recombines TRBV25-1 with TRBJ1-2; 7 bases map to TRBD1. CDR3 size: 13 residues. After removal of 5 bases from V and 7 bases from J, the junction contained 7 bases not matched to a gene. Germline V gene sequence: CDR1 MGHDK, CDR2 SYGVNS. In nucleotides, the CDR3 is TGTGCCAGCAGTAGAGACCCAGGGGGTGGCTACACCTTC. It encodes CASSRDPGGGYTF.

The chain employs TRBV19 and TRBJ1-1, with 8 bases lining up with TRBD1. CDR3 size: 15 residues. V trimming: 6 bases; J trimming: 1 base; junction bases outside the gene matches: 7. Germline V gene data show CDR1 as LNHDA and CDR2 as SQIVND (reference sequence). In DNA, the CDR3 is TGTGCCAGTAGAGGACAGGGTGGGGGGAACACTGAAGCTTTCTTT. As protein: CASRGQGGGNTEAFF.

The V and J genes are TRBV30 and TRBJ2-7; tentative D call: TRBD2 (6 bases). V lost 2 bases, J lost 6 bases, and 8 bases lay in between. The CDR3 spans 11 residues. CDR1 GTSNPN and CDR2 SVGIG come from the germline V gene (reference sequence). CDR3 coding DNA: TGTGCCTGGAGTCTTAGCGGCGAGCAGTACTTC. Encoded protein: CAWSLSGEQYF.

The chain has TRBV18 and TRBJ1-6; D call uncertain. Trimming cost V 5 bases and J 4 bases, with 12 bases left between them. The CDR3 loop spans 15 amino acids. Per the germline V gene, CDR1 is KGHSH and CDR2 is LQKENI. CDR3 sequence reads: CASSSGNDYNSPLHF. In nucleotides, the CDR3 is TGTGCCAGCTCATCCGGGAATGATTATAATTCACCCCTCCACTTT. Using reference TRBV18 and TRBJ1-6 for the parts outside the CDR3, the full variable domain is NAGVMQNPRHLVRRRGQEARLRCSPMKGHSHVYWYRQLPEEGLKFMVYLQKENIIDESGMPKERFSAEFPKEGPSILRIQQVVRGDSAAYFCASSSGNDYNSPLHFGNGTRLTVT.

The chain has TRBV7-2 and TRBJ1-5, with no clear D. Germline V gene lookup returns CDR1 SGHTA and CDR2 FQGNSA. The CDR3 contains 14 residues. V lost 1 base and J lost 2, with 6 bases in between. In nucleotides, the CDR3 is TGTGCCAGCAGCTTAGTCCAGGGCAATCAGCCCCAGCATTTT. Translating it yields CASSLVQGNQPQHF.